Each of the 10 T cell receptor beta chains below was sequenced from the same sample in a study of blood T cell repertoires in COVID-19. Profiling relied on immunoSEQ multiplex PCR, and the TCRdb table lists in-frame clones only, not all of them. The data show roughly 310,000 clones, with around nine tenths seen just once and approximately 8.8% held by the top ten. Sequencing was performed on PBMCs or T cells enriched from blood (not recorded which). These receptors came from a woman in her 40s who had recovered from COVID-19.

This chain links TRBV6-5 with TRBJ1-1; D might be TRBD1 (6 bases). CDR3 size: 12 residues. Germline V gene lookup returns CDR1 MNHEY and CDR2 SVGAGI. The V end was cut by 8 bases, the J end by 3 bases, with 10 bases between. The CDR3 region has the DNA TGTGCCAGCCAGGACAGATACACTGAAGCTTTCTTT. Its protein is CASQDRYTEAFF.

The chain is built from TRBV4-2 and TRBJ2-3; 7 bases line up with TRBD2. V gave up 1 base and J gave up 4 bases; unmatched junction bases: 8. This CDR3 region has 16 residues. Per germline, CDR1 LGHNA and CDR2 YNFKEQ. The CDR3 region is CASSQAGGGRSDTQYF. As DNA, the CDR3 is TGTGCCAGCAGCCAAGCAGGCGGCGGGAGATCAGATACGCAGTATTTT.

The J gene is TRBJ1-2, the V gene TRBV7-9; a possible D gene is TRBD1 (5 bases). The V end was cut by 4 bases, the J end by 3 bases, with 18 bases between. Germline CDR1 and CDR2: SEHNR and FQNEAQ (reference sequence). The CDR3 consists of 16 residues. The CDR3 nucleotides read TGTGCCAGCAGCTCCTTTTTAGGGGCCCAGCACTATGGCTACACCTTC. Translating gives CASSSFLGAQHYGYTF.

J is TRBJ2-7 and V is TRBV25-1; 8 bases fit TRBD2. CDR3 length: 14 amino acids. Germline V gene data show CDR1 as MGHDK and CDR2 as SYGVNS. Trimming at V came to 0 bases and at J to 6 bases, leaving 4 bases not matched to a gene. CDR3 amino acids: CASSEYGGGREQYF. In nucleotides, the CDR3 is TGTGCCAGCAGTGAATATGGCGGGGGGCGCGAGCAGTACTTC.

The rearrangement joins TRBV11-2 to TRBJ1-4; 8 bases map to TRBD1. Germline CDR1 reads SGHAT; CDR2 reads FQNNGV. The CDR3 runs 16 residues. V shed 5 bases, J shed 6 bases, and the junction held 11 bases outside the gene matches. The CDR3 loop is CASSQGVGQGYEKLFF. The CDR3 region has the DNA TGTGCCAGCAGCCAAGGGGTTGGACAGGGTTATGAAAAACTGTTTTTT.

The CDR3 is CASSIAGETQYF. The DNA for the CDR3 is TGTGCCAGTAGTATAGCAGGGGAGACCCAGTACTTC. This sequence joins TRBV19 and TRBJ2-5; TRBD1 is a possible D gene (5 bases). Germline CDR1 is LNHDA and CDR2 is SQIVND (reference sequence). This CDR3 is 12 amino acids long. With 1 base removed from V and 5 bases from J, the gap between germline ends came to 5 bases.

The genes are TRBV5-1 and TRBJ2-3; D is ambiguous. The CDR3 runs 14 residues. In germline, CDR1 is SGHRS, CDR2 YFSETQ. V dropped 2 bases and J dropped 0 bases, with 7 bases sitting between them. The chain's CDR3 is CASSFLSSTDTQYF. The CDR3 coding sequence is TGCGCCAGCAGCTTTCTTTCTAGCACAGATACGCAGTATTTT.

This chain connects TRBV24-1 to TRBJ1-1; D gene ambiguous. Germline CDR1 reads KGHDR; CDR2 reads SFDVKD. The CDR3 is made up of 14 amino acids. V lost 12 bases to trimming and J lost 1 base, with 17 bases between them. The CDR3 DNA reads TGTGCCTCCGAAACAGAACTTCGGAACACTGAAGCTTTCTTT. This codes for CASETELRNTEAFF.

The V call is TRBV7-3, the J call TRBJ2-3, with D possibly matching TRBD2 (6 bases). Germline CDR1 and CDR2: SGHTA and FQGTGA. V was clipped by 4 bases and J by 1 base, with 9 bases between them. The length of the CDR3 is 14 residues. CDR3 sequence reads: CASSSGERTDTQYF. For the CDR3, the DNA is TGTGCCAGCAGCTCGGGGGAGCGCACAGATACGCAGTATTTT.

For the CDR3, the DNA is TGTGCCAGCAGTTACCGGACAGGGAATGGTTACGCAGATACGCAGTATTTT. This gives the protein CASSYRTGNGYADTQYF. This chain links TRBV27 with TRBJ2-3; 8 bases agree with TRBD1. CDR3 length: 17 residues. CDR1 and CDR2 (germline): MNHEY, SMNVEV (reference sequence). Trimming took 4 bases from V and 4 from J; bases not matched to a gene: 13.